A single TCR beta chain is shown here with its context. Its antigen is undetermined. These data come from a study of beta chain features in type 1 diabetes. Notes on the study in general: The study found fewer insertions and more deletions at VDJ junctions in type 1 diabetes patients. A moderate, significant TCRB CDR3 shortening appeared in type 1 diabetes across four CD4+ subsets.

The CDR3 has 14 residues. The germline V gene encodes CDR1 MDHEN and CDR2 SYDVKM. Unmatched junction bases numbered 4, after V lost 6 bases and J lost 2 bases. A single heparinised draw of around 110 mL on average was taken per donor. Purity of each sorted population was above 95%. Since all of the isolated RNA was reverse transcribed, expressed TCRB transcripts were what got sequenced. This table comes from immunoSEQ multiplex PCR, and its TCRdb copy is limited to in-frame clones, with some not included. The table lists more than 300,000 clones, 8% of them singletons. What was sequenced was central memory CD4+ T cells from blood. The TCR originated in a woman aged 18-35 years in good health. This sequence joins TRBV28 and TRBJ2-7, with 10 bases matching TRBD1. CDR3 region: CASSTGTGAYEQYF. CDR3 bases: TGTGCCAGCAGCACCGGGACAGGGGCCTACGAGCAGTACTTC. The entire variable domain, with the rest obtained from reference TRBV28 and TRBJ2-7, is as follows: DVKVTQSSRYLVKRTGEKVFLECVQDMDHENMFWYRQDPGLGLRLIYFSYDVKMKEKGDIPEGYSVSREKKERFSLILESASTNQTSMYLCASSTGTGAYEQYFGPGTRLTVT.